A selection of T cell receptor beta chains follows, all from one sample in a study of T cell repertoires in cytomegalovirus infection. TCRdb ran MiXCR on the reads and lists one entry per CDR3 protein. The sample consists of approximately 700,000 distinct CDR3 sequences, 35% of them appearing once. The sample was PBMCs. All receptors come from a human donor in good health (CMV status not recorded). Some clones in this sample may be carry-over from other donors' samples. CDR3s include the opening cysteine and the closing phenylalanine or tryptophan. Fields, in order: J gene, clone size, D gene, V gene, CDR3 protein, CDR3 DNA. D genes are given only for firm matches. Where a row states a size, it is once, few, many or the class of an expanded clone; other rows omit it.

>TRBJ2-4|NA|TRBD1|TRBV10-3
CAISPSGQGAGNIQYF
TGTGCCATCAGTCCATCGGGGCAGGGGGCCGGAAACATTCAGTACTTC
>TRBJ2-3|few|TRBD2|TRBV10-3
CAIRAGGSDTQYF
TGTGCCATCAGGGCGGGGGGAAGCGATACGCAGTATTTT
>TRBJ2-7|few|NA|TRBV12-3/TRBV12-4
CASSFRDFGGEQYF
TGTGCCAGCAGTTTCCGGGATTTTGGGGGCGAGCAGTACTTC
>TRBJ1-5|NA|NA|TRBV12-3/TRBV12-4
CASSLVGSPDRPQHF
TGTGCCAGCAGTTTAGTAGGCTCGCCGGATCGGCCCCAGCATTTT
>TRBJ1-1|few|NA|TRBV19
CASNFLGDLEAFF
TGTGCCAGTAATTTCTTGGGGGATTTAGAAGCTTTCTTT
>TRBJ2-7|NA|NA|TRBV12-3/TRBV12-4
CASGPPHEQYF
TGTGCCAGCGGGCCCCCACACGAGCAGTACTTC
>TRBJ2-2|NA|NA|TRBV7-6
CASSLKPQATGELFF
TGTGCCAGCAGCTTAAAGCCTCAGGCGACCGGGGAGCTGTTTTTT
>TRBJ1-5|many|TRBD1|TRBV19
CASSYDRGPNQPQHF
TGTGCCAGTAGTTATGACAGGGGACCCAATCAGCCCCAGCATTTT
>TRBJ2-1|NA|NA|TRBV29-1
CSVEDTNEQFF
TGCAGCGTTGAGGACACCAATGAGCAGTTCTTC
>TRBJ2-3|NA|NA|TRBV20-1
CSARDLRDTQYF
TGCAGTGCTAGAGATCTGAGGGATACGCAGTATTTT
>TRBJ1-3|NA|NA|TRBV19
CASSQGVRGNTIYF
TGTGCCAGTAGTCAAGGCGTGCGCGGAAACACCATATATTTT
>TRBJ1-2|few|TRBD1|TRBV6-5
CASSFGQVDDFNYGYTF
TGTGCCAGCAGTTTCGGACAGGTTGACGACTTTAACTATGGCTACACCTTC
>TRBJ2-1|many|TRBD2|TRBV7-3
CASSLGGEQFF
TGTGCCAGCAGCTTGGGAGGGGAGCAGTTCTTC
>TRBJ2-1|NA|NA|TRBV5-6
CASSLAPGHRYNEQFF
TGTGCCAGCAGCTTGGCCCCGGGACACCGATACAATGAGCAGTTCTTC
>TRBJ2-5|NA|NA|TRBV28
CASSLRGTVEYQETQYF
TGTGCCAGCAGTTTAAGAGGGACTGTGGAGTACCAAGAGACCCAGTACTTC
>TRBJ1-1|few|NA|TRBV28
CASSEIRGTEAFF
TGTGCCAGCAGTGAAATAAGGGGCACTGAAGCTTTCTTT
>TRBJ1-2|NA|NA|TRBV6-8
CASSTLGRYGYTF
TGTGCCAGCAGTACGCTGGGGAGGTATGGCTACACCTTC
>TRBJ1-2|few|NA|TRBV5-5
CASSSDITWDNYGYTF
TGTGCCAGCAGCTCAGATATAACATGGGATAACTATGGCTACACCTTC
>TRBJ1-2|NA|TRBD1|TRBV24-1
CATSDPTGEVHGYTF
TGTGCCACCAGTGATCCGACAGGGGAAGTCCATGGCTACACCTTC
>TRBJ1-3|many|NA|TRBV7-8
CASSIGQTNPSGNTIYF
TGTGCCAGCAGCATCGGACAGACCAACCCCTCTGGAAACACCATATATTTT
>TRBJ2-7|NA|NA|TRBV9
CASSEDWGRDPYEQYF
TGTGCCAGCAGCGAGGACTGGGGGCGGGATCCCTACGAGCAGTACTTC
>TRBJ1-1|few|TRBD1|TRBV6-2/TRBV6-3
CASSSGRGRGNTEAFF
TGTGCCAGCAGTTCCGGGAGGGGGCGGGGGAACACTGAAGCTTTCTTT
>TRBJ1-5|many|NA|TRBV7-8
CASSSTGGGYNQPQHF
TGTGCCAGCAGCTCCACCGGTGGGGGATACAATCAGCCCCAGCATTTT
>TRBJ1-2|few|TRBD1|TRBV7-3
CASSAGQGALYGYTF
TGTGCCAGCAGCGCCGGACAGGGGGCCCTCTATGGCTACACCTTC
>TRBJ2-3|NA|TRBD2|TRBV11-2
CASSLQAGGRYTDTQYF
TGTGCCAGCAGCCTGCAAGCGGGGGGACGATACACAGATACGCAGTATTTT
>TRBJ2-1|NA|NA|TRBV28
CASSLTGSGLVEQFF
TGTGCCAGCAGTTTAACGGGGAGCGGGCTTGTGGAGCAGTTCTTC
>TRBJ2-7|few|TRBD1|TRBV6-5
CASRSGGFEQYF
TGTGCCAGCAGGTCAGGGGGCTTCGAGCAGTACTTC
>TRBJ1-2|few|TRBD1|TRBV6-2/TRBV6-3
CASTLTGGGLYGYTF
TGTGCCAGCACCCTGACAGGGGGCGGTCTCTATGGCTACACCTTC
>TRBJ2-1|few|TRBD2|TRBV5-1
CASSIAGTSANEQFF
TGCGCCAGCAGCATAGCCGGGACTAGCGCCAATGAGCAGTTCTTC
>TRBJ2-1|NA|TRBD2|TRBV13
CASSFSGSSYEQFF
TGTGCCAGCAGCTTTAGCGGGAGCTCGTATGAGCAGTTCTTC
>TRBJ2-3|few|TRBD1|TRBV28
CASSKGAKDTQYF
TGTGCCAGCAGTAAGGGGGCGAAGGATACGCAGTATTTT
>TRBJ1-5|NA|NA|TRBV12-3/TRBV12-4
CASSWDEGPLGQPQHF
TGTGCCAGCAGCTGGGATGAGGGGCCTCTGGGACAGCCCCAGCATTTT
>TRBJ1-5|few|NA|TRBV30
CAWSVLSVGSNQPQHF
TGTGCCTGGAGTGTACTTTCAGTGGGCAGCAATCAGCCCCAGCATTTT
>TRBJ2-1|NA|NA|TRBV12-3/TRBV12-4
CASSSRQVSYNEQFF
TGTGCCAGCAGTTCCCGACAGGTTTCCTACAATGAGCAGTTCTTC
>TRBJ1-5|few|TRBD1|TRBV28
CASTRGPQPQHF
TGTGCCAGCACCAGGGGGCCTCAGCCCCAGCATTTT
>TRBJ1-4|few|NA|TRBV18
CASSPGEKLFF
TGTGCCAGCTCACCCGGTGAAAAACTGTTTTTT
>TRBJ2-2|few|NA|TRBV6-2/TRBV6-3
CASTGIADTGELFF
TGTGCCAGCACGGGCATAGCGGACACCGGGGAGCTGTTTTTT
>TRBJ2-7|NA|NA|TRBV6-6
CASRLFPGTASSYEQYF
TGTGCCAGCCGACTATTCCCAGGGACGGCGAGCTCCTACGAGCAGTACTTC
>TRBJ2-1|few|TRBD2|TRBV7-3
CASSSPWGTSGGPLYNEQFF
TGTGCCAGCAGCTCCCCTTGGGGGACTAGCGGGGGGCCCCTCTACAATGAGCAGTTCTTC
>TRBJ1-6|many|NA|TRBV28
CASSWDTNSPLHF
TGTGCCAGCAGTTGGGACACGAATTCACCCCTCCACTTT